These 9 T cell receptor beta chains were sequenced from one sample in a study of CXCR3-negative and CXCR3-positive naive CD8 T cells. These receptors' targets are unknown. Via 5' RACE with UMI labels, TRB cDNA libraries were prepared. TCRdb processed the 5' RACE reads again and assigns one entry to each CDR3 protein, with no DNA. This specimen shows approximately 100,000 distinct CDR3 sequences; the ten leading clones hold 0.3% to 0.4%. Study results and caveats: More hydrophobic TRB CDR3s were found in CXCR3-positive naive cells than in CXCR3-negative naive cells.

Input material: naive CXCR3+ CD8+ T cells from blood. Subset denoted: CD45RO-CCR7+CD27+CD95- naive CD8+ T cells expressing CXCR3 (TNR3+). The origin of the receptors is a human donor in good health. Some clones in this sample may be carry-over from other donors' samples.

V gene TRBV7-7 combines with J gene TRBJ1-2. Germline V CDR1 and CDR2: SSHAT, FNYEAQ (reference sequence). The CDR3 is 15 residues long. CDR3 loop: CASSPLEGRSYGYTF.

V gene TRBV7-9 combines with J gene TRBJ2-7; there is no DNA to check the TCRdb D call of TRBD1. In germline, CDR1 is SEHNR, CDR2 FQNEAQ (reference sequence). CDR3 length equals 15 residues. The CDR3 loop reads CASRGDRGMSYEQYF.

This chain's CDR3 is CSVEVTSGAFPRDTQYF. The V gene is TRBV29-1, the J gene TRBJ2-3; TCRdb gives TRBD2 as the D gene, but with no DNA this cannot be confirmed. The length of the CDR3 is 17 residues. Looked up from germline, CDR1 is SQVTM and CDR2 is ANQGSEA.

The chain couples TRBV29-1 to TRBJ2-1; TCRdb names TRBD1, which stays unverified in the absence of DNA. CDR1 and CDR2 (germline): SQVTM, ANQGSEA. This CDR3 has 11 amino acids. CDR3: CSVVGDNEQFF.

The chain links TRBV20-1 to TRBJ2-7; TCRdb designates TRBD2, a call that cannot be tested without DNA. The V gene's germline CDR1 is DFQATT and CDR2 SNEGSKA (reference sequence). The CDR3 loop spans 15 amino acids. The CDR3 spells CSARDLIAGLYEQYF.

The V call is TRBV6-2 or TRBV6-3, the J call TRBJ2-1; lacking DNA, the TRBD2 call made by TCRdb goes unchecked. CDR3 length: 16 residues. The germline gives CDR1 MNHEY, CDR2 SVGEGT. This CDR3 is CASSYSSGGSYNEQFF.

The CDR3: CASSRTGGSGETQYF. The J gene is TRBJ2-5, the V gene TRBV7-6; the TRBD1 assignment by TCRdb is unverifiable without DNA. This CDR3 contains 15 residues. Germline V CDR1 and CDR2: SGHVS, FNYEAQ.

This chain joins TRBV25-1 and TRBJ2-1. CDR3 size: 12 residues. Germline V CDR1 and CDR2: MGHDK, SYGVNS. The CDR3 spells CASARGYNEQFF.

This chain connects TRBV7-6 to TRBJ2-1; the TRBD1 assignment by TCRdb is unverifiable without DNA. Per germline, CDR1 SGHVS and CDR2 FNYEAQ. CDR3 size: 15 residues. CDR3 protein: CASSLNTDRANQQFF.